Listed below are T cell receptor beta chains from one sample, sequenced in a study of blood T cell repertoires in COVID-19. Profiling relied on immunoSEQ multiplex PCR, and the TCRdb table lists in-frame clones only, not all of them. The sample lists about 190,000 clones, less than 90% seen once, with roughly 6.1% in the top ten. The sequenced sample consisted of peripheral blood. The receptors were gathered from a woman between 35 and 50 years old with acute or convalescent COVID-19. Both conserved end residues are part of each CDR3. D genes are given only for firm matches. Expanded clones get a size class; other rows say once, few or many, or leave the size out.

>.|TRBJ2-7|TRBV5-4|TRBD2
CASTLGAAGGEQYF
TGTGCCAGCACACTCGGGGCAGCGGGGGGCGAGCAGTACTTC
>.|TRBJ2-3|TRBV9|TRBD1
CASTLQGARTDTQYF
TGTGCCAGCACCTTACAGGGGGCCCGCACAGATACGCAGTATTTT
>.|TRBJ2-3|TRBV5-1|.
CASMRGGSTDTQYF
TGCGCCAGCATGAGAGGAGGTAGCACAGATACGCAGTATTTT
>.|TRBJ1-1|TRBV6-5|TRBD1
CASSPDRGRAFF
TGTGCCAGCAGCCCCGACAGGGGGAGGGCTTTCTTT
>.|TRBJ2-6|TRBV27|TRBD2
CASSSSPPGLAGGSGANVLTF
TGTGCCAGCAGTTCCTCCCCACCGGGACTAGCGGGTGGCTCTGGGGCCAACGTCCTGACTTTC
>.|TRBJ1-6|TRBV27|.
CASSPGGGFGSPLHF
TGTGCCAGCAGTCCGGGGGGGGGATTTGGGTCACCCCTCCACTTT
>few|TRBJ1-1|TRBV5-1|.
CASSREPADTEAFF
TGCGCCAGCAGCCGCGAGCCGGCGGACACTGAAGCTTTCTTT
>.|TRBJ1-2|TRBV19|.
CASSYRQSYGYTF
TGTGCCAGTAGTTACCGACAGTCCTATGGCTACACCTTC
>once|TRBJ1-2|TRBV5-6|.
CASTREAYGYTF
TGTGCCAGCACCCGAGAGGCGTATGGCTACACCTTC
>.|TRBJ2-2|TRBV2|TRBD1
CASSLDRERNTGELFF
TGTGCCAGCAGCTTGGACAGGGAACGGAACACCGGGGAGCTGTTTTTT
>.|TRBJ2-1|TRBV27|TRBD1
CASRGQFYNEQFF
TGTGCCAGCAGGGGACAGTTCTACAATGAGCAGTTCTTC
>.|TRBJ1-4|TRBV30|.
CAWSILLVNEKLFF
TGTGCCTGGAGTATCCTCCTCGTGAATGAAAAACTGTTTTTT
>.|TRBJ1-4|TRBV3-1/TRBV3-2|.
CASSQGLRTNEKLFF
TGTGCCAGCAGCCAAGGTCTCCGAACTAATGAAAAACTGTTTTTT
>.|TRBJ2-3|TRBV9|TRBD2
CASSVGLAGVADTQYF
TGTGCCAGCAGCGTAGGACTAGCGGGAGTTGCAGATACGCAGTATTTT
>.|TRBJ2-5|TRBV7-7|TRBD2
CASSSGLVSLETQYF
TGTGCTAGCAGCTCGGGACTAGTATCATTGGAGACCCAGTACTTC
>.|TRBJ2-5|TRBV19|.
CASSIGASKETQYF
TGTGCCAGTAGTATTGGAGCTAGCAAAGAGACCCAGTACTTC
>.|TRBJ1-4|TRBV4-1|TRBD1
CASSQGQGLSEKLFF
TGCGCCAGCAGCCAGGGACAGGGATTAAGCGAAAAACTGTTTTTT
>.|TRBJ1-1|TRBV28|.
CASRPSGVAAFF
TGTGCCAGCAGACCCTCGGGGGTAGCAGCTTTCTTT
>.|TRBJ1-1|TRBV5-1|.
CASSPSVELWMNTEAFF
TGCGCCAGCAGCCCCTCAGTGGAACTATGGATGAACACTGAAGCTTTCTTT
>.|TRBJ1-4|TRBV7-9|.
CASSLSGQATNEKLFF
TGTGCCAGCAGCTTATCTGGGCAAGCAACTAATGAAAAACTGTTTTTT
>.|TRBJ1-6|TRBV19|.
CASSRTETRPLHF
TGTGCCAGTAGTAGGACAGAGACGAGACCCCTCCACTTT
>.|TRBJ1-1|TRBV5-1|.
CASSLSYRALTEAFF
TGCGCCAGCAGCTTATCCTACAGGGCACTCACTGAAGCTTTCTTT
>once|TRBJ1-4|TRBV5-1|.
CASSPAGAVEKLFF
TGCGCCAGCAGCCCGGCGGGGGCGGTTGAAAAACTGTTTTTT
>.|TRBJ1-2|TRBV19|.
CASSSKGPYGYTF
TGTGCCAGTAGTTCGAAGGGGCCCTATGGCTACACCTTC